The 8 T cell receptor beta chains below come from one sample, sequenced in a study of shared clonotypes between healthy human individuals (TCRdb year 2020). Receptor libraries were prepared by the immunoSEQ multiplex PCR assay. TCRdb obtained this table from immuneACCESS and retained in-frame rearrangements with V and J assigned. These tables miss some clones; where compared with another copy, unresolved V genes account for less than half of the shortfall, and the remainder is unexplained. This sample holds more than 900,000 clones; roughly 74% were observed only once. Of the sample, under 0.8% is held by the ten largest clones. The sequencing sample was made of memory CD4+ T cells from PBMCs. The label giving this sample's cell subset or site can be read as: CD45RA-negative fraction. The receptors shown here come from a man between 18 and 35 years old in good health. Some clones in this sample may be carry-over from other donors' samples.

This chain connects TRBV7-8 to TRBJ2-1, with TRBD1 matching over 9 bases. The V gene's germline CDR1 is SGHVS and CDR2 FQNEAQ. CDR3 size: 14 residues. The ends lost 6 bases at V and 5 bases at J; junction bases unmatched: 5. CDR3 bases: TGTGCCAGCAGTCTACGGGACAGGGACAATGAGCAGTTCTTC. It is translated as CASSLRDRDNEQFF.

There are a few counts of this clone. This chain joins TRBV5-1 and TRBJ2-3; 9 bases fit TRBD2. V lost 4 bases to trimming and J lost 8 bases; unmatched junction nucleotides: 11. CDR1 is SGHRS and CDR2 is YFSETQ in the germline V gene. The CDR3 runs to 15 residues. The CDR3 region has the DNA TGCGCCAGCAGCCCGCCTGGTAGCGGGGGCGGTACGCAGTATTTT. Protein: CASSPPGSGGGTQYF.

The gene calls are TRBV9 and TRBJ1-4; 7 nucleotides align to TRBD1. Trimming cost V 4 bases and J 6 bases; bases outside gene matches: 18. Germline V gene data show CDR1 as SGDLS and CDR2 as YYNGEE. CDR3 length: 18 amino acids. The CDR3 sequence is CASSSRTGTLLPDEKLFF. Here the CDR3 DNA reads TGTGCCAGCAGCTCCCGGACAGGAACCCTCCTACCGGATGAAAAACTGTTTTTT.

V is TRBV6-4 and J is TRBJ1-4; possibly TRBD1 for D (5 bases). The germline gives CDR1 MRHNA, CDR2 SNTAGT. V was trimmed by 6 bases and J by 8 bases, leaving 19 bases between them. The CDR3 loop spans 15 amino acids. The CDR3 here is CASRPTGATGEKLFF. The CDR3, as DNA: TGTGCCAGCAGACCTACTGGGGCCACGGGGGAAAAACTGTTTTTT.

V is TRBV15 and J is TRBJ1-2; D may be TRBD1 (5 bases). The CDR3 loop spans 14 amino acids. Germline values: CDR1 LNHNV, CDR2 YYDKDF (reference sequence). Trimming removed 0 bases at V and 5 bases at J, with 10 bases between. This CDR3 is CATSRERAGYGYTF. CDR3 coding DNA: TGTGCCACCAGCAGAGAACGGGCAGGGTATGGCTACACCTTC. The full variable domain, in which reference TRBV15 and TRBJ1-2 provide the parts outside the CDR3, is DAMVIQNPRYQVTQFGKPVTLSCSQTLNHNVMYWYQQKSSQAPKLLFHYYDKDFNNEADTPDNFQSRRPNTSFCFLDIRSPGLGDTAMYLCATSRERAGYGYTFGSGTRLTVV.

The V and J genes are TRBV11-2 and TRBJ2-3; TRBD2 matches at 9 bases. This CDR3 has 15 amino acids. Germline CDR1 and CDR2: SGHAT and FQNNGV. V was clipped by 5 bases and J by 4 bases; unmatched bases: 7. CDR3 sequence (DNA): TGTGCCAGCAGCCTTAGCGGGAGTCCCGCAGATACGCAGTATTTT. Translated: CASSLSGSPADTQYF. Filled out from reference TRBV11-2 and TRBJ2-3, the complete variable domain reads EAGVAQSPRYKIIEKRQSVAFWCNPISGHATLYWYQQILGQGPKLLIQFQNNGVVDDSQLPKDRFSAERLKGVDSTLKIQPAKLEDSAVYLCASSLSGSPADTQYFGPGTRLTVL.

For the CDR3, the DNA is TGTGCCAGCAGTCCTCGAAGAGGGTGGCACAATGAGCAGTTCTTC. As protein: CASSPRRGWHNEQFF. The rearrangement joins TRBV27 to TRBJ2-1; TRBD2 is a possible D gene (5 bases). Trimming stripped 5 bases from V and 5 bases from J, with 16 bases between. CDR1 is MNHEY and CDR2 is SMNVEV in the germline V gene (reference sequence). The CDR3 has 15 amino acids.

The V call is TRBV5-1, the J call TRBJ1-3; no definite D call. This CDR3 comprises 14 residues. The V and J ends lost 4 bases and 2 bases respectively, with 10 bases between them. Germline lookup yields CDR1 SGHRS and CDR2 YFSETQ. CDR3 coding DNA: TGCGCCAGCAGCCCCGTCCTGACTGGAAACACCATATATTTT. This gives the protein CASSPVLTGNTIYF.